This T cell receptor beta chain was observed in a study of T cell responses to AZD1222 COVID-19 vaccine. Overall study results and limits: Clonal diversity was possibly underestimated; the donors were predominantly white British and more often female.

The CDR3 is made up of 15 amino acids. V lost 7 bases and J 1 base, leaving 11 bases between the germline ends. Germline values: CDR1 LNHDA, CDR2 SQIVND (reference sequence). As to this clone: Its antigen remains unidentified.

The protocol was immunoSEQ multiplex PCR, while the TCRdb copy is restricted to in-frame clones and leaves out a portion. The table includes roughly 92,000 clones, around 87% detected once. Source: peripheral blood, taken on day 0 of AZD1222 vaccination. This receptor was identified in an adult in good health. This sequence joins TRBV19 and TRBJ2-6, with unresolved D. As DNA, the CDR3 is TGTGCCAGTACCGCCTTCGGTTCTGGGGCCAACGTCCTGACTTTC. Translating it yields CASTAFGSGANVLTF.